This T cell receptor beta chain was sequenced during a study of regulatory T cells in long-lasting Graves disease. Arm-PCR of CDR3 regions and iRepertoire HTBI primers were used to build TCR beta libraries. TCRdb recomputed calls from the multiplex PCR reads with MiXCR, one row per CDR3 protein. The repertoire holds around 400,000 distinct CDR3 sequences, with 15% as singletons. The V and J ends lost 6 bases and 5 bases, in that order; junction bases with no gene match: 16. CDR3 length: 16 amino acids. Germline V gene data show CDR1 as MNHNS and CDR2 as SASEGT. This sample's time point: newly diagnosed GD, antithyroid drugs for less than 3 months. The TCR library was prepared using RNA isolated from PBMCs. This sample was shared with a second study, whose subject was T cells in Graves' hyperthyroidism and ophthalmopathy.

This rearrangement joins TRBV6-1 to TRBJ2-7, with 7 positions matching TRBD1. The material was peripheral blood mononuclear cells (PBMCs), obtained at new diagnosis, from a patient treated with antithyroid drugs. This receptor was taken from a woman in her 40s with Graves disease. CDR3 nucleotide sequence: TGTGCCAGCAGATCCCAGACAGGGTCTTCGGTCCACGAGCAGTACTTC. The encoded protein is CASRSQTGSSVHEQYF.